This T cell receptor (beta chain) was documented in a study of blood T cell repertoires in COVID-19. In the study overall: Sites in the United States, Italy and Spain provided acute and convalescent COVID-19 samples. Sources were T cells, B-cell-depleted T cells, or PBMCs; the material itself was cDNA or gDNA.

The germline V and J ends were trimmed by 6 bases and 4 bases, with 7 bases remaining between them. The CDR3 loop spans 12 amino acids. In the original processing: Using reference gene primer amplification, nucleated cell counts were estimated. Libraries were prepared by immunoSEQ multiplex PCR; TCRdb keeps only in-frame clonotypes and omits some of them. Clone size and V and J calls were adopted from that table, with D and trimming inferred from the DNA. The data show hundreds of thousands of clones, over 75% seen once. This clonotype was obtained from a man aged 25 to 40 who had recovered from COVID-19. The sample consisted of PBMCs or T cells enriched from blood (not recorded which). This chain uses TRBV12-3 or TRBV12-4 with TRBJ1-5; no firm D call. CDR3 amino acids: CASSKLNQPQHF. The CDR3 DNA follows: TGTGCCAGCAGCAAACTTAATCAGCCCCAGCATTTT.